Below, one TCR beta chain is given with its context. As yet, its antigen is unknown. Amplified regions were TCR beta CDR3 sequences from RNA transcripts. Using the HTBI primer set, a first-round RT-PCR was run on the TCR CDR3. TCRdb called the multiplex PCR reads again in MiXCR, with one record for every CDR3 protein. The table includes about 640,000 distinct CDR3 sequences, 20% detected once. The entry originates in a study of T cells in Graves' hyperthyroidism and ophthalmopathy. General study findings and limits: Peripheral blood also featured most of the thyroid clonotypes expanded above 0.001.

This CDR3 contains 14 residues. Germline V CDR1 and CDR2: SGHVS, FNYEAQ. Trimming took 3 bases from V and 4 from J, leaving 9 bases between them. The TCR originated in a man between 25 and 39 years old with Graves' ophthalmopathy. This chain connects TRBV7-6 to TRBJ2-2; no clear D gene. The specimen was blood. For the CDR3, the DNA is TGTGCCAGCAGCTTTCGGACGCGCACCGGGGAGCTGTTTTTT. Its protein product is CASSFRTRTGELFF. Full variable domain (remainder filled in from reference TRBV7-6 and TRBJ2-2): GAGVSQSPRYKVTKRGQDVALRCDPISGHVSLYWYRQALGQGPEFLTYFNYEAQQDKSGLPNDRFSAERPEGSISTLTIQRTEQRDSAMYRCASSFRTRTGELFFGEGSRLTVL.